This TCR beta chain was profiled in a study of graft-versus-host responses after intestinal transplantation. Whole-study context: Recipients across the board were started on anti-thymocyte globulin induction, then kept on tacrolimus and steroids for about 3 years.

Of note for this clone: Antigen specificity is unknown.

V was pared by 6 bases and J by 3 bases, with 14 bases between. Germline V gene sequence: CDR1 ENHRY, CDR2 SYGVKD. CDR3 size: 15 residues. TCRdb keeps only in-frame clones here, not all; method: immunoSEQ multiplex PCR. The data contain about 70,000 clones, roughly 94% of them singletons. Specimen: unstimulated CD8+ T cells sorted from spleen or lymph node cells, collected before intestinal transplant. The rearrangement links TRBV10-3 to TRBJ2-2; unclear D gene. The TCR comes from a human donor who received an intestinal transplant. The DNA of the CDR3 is TGTGCCATCAGCGCCTTCGGGTTGGACACCGGGGAGCTGTTTTTT. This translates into CAISAFGLDTGELFF.